This TCR beta chain emerged from a study of cytomegalovirus exposure and HLA in healthy donors. Germline CDR1 is SGHAT and CDR2 is FQNNGV. The CDR3 spans 13 residues. Trimming took 6 bases from V and 5 from J, leaving 13 bases between them. In the PCR, 60 Vbeta and 13 Jbeta primers were used. Here immunoSEQ multiplex PCR was the method, and the copy in TCRdb shows in-frame clones only, minus some. This repertoire shows 100,000 to 150,000 clones, about 85% found once; its top ten account for more than 1.5%. The receptor comes from a boy between 10 and 17 years old in good health and CMV-seronegative. The sequenced sample was PBMCs. The chain links TRBV11-2 to TRBJ1-2; a weak D match, TRBD1 (5 bases). This CDR3 reads CASSPGHGYGYTF. CDR3 nucleotide sequence: TGTGCCAGCAGTCCAGGACATGGTTATGGCTACACCTTC.